This T cell receptor (beta chain) came from a study of graft-versus-host responses after intestinal transplantation. Whole-study context: Tacrolimus and steroids were given for 2 to 4 years to all recipients after anti-thymocyte globulin induction.

Study-level results: GvH clones turned up in recipient marrow; some had shown up first in ileum or blood.

CDR1 is SGHTA and CDR2 is FQGNSA in the germline V gene. Trimming shortened V by 2 bases and J by 7 bases, and 14 bases separated the two germline ends. The CDR3 covers 14 residues. In the case of this clone: Its matching antigen is unknown.

The table came from immunoSEQ multiplex PCR; TCRdb's copy has only in-frame clones and leaves some out. This sample has fewer than 90,000 clones, with roughly 93% found just once. The sequence derives from a human donor who was the organ donor for an intestinal transplant. The chain links TRBV7-2 to TRBJ1-1; D not certain. Sequences were derived from unstimulated CD4+ T cells sorted from spleen or lymph node cells, sampled before transplant. CDR3 DNA sequence: TGTGCCAGCAGCTTACACGGAACGGGTTATGAAGCTTTCTTT. It yields the protein CASSLHGTGYEAFF.